The present T cell receptor beta chain was sequenced within a study of OX40 agonist ivuxolimab in advanced cancers. For the study at large: Ivuxolimab, an agonistic anti-OX40 (CD134) antibody, was given to patients. Previous treatment with anti-PD-1, anti-PD-L1 or anti-CTLA-4 therapy was allowed; roughly 40% had received some.

Notes on the study in general: Averaged across samples, CD8+ T cells carried more expanded clones than CD4+ did.

Points on this clone: Its antigen is not identified.

Trimming cost V 4 bases and J 5 bases; bases outside gene matches: 10. The CDR3 contains 16 residues. The germline V gene encodes CDR1 SGHRS and CDR2 YFSETQ. Repertoires were generated with immunoSEQ multiplex PCR, while TCRdb's copy carries only in-frame clones and drops some. This sample has about 95,000 clones; under 85% occur once, and the top ten carry 3.5% to 4.5%. V is TRBV5-1 and J is TRBJ2-1; 9 bases agree with TRBD2. This sample comprised CD4+ or CD8+ T cells sorted from blood, obtained in a trial of the OX40 agonist ivuxolimab. This receptor was taken from an adult with an advanced solid tumor such as melanoma, head and neck, liver or kidney cancer. The CDR3 is CASSPLFSGGDNEQFF. DNA of the CDR3: TGCGCCAGCAGCCCTCTTTTTAGCGGGGGCGACAATGAGCAGTTCTTC.